A selection of T cell receptor beta chains follows, all from one sample in a study of cytomegalovirus exposure and HLA in healthy donors. Sequencing used immunoSEQ multiplex PCR; TCRdb keeps in-frame clones, though not all of them. The data show fewer than 250,000 clones, with about 75% seen just once and less than 2% held by the top ten. Sequencing was carried out using PBMCs. Receptor source: a male donor in good health and CMV-seronegative. Each CDR3 is given without its conserved first and last residue.

16,TRBJ2-3,TRBV5-1,ASSAGTSGSRQGDTQY
9,TRBJ1-1,TRBV20-1,SAKQGEGPF
11,TRBJ2-7,TRBV9,ASSVGLAAEQY
14,TRBJ2-1,TRBV7-2,ASSSTPGLPHNEQF
12,TRBJ2-7,TRBV7-3,ASSLNAGTGEQY
14,TRBJ1-5,TRBV9,ASSDPAGGDSGPQH
13,TRBJ2-2,TRBV5-1,ASRGQGPNTGELF
16,TRBJ1-1,TRBV5-5,ASSWFGPRGGVNTEAF
14,TRBJ1-6,TRBV21-1,ASSKVSTGTSSPLH
15,TRBJ1-5,TRBV10-1,ASSEAGQGAGNQPQH
12,TRBJ2-1,TRBV5-1,ASSPGGIYNEQF
12,TRBJ1-4,TRBV27,ASSLWGPGEKLF
13,TRBJ1-3,TRBV28,ASSSDRYSGNTIY
12,TRBJ2-7,TRBV6-5,ASSYNRGPYEQY
10,TRBJ2-7,TRBV30,AWGTFSYEQY
15,TRBJ2-7,TRBV7-9,ASSPAPSGTQDYEQY
13,TRBJ1-4,TRBV19,ASSITGTGKEKLF
11,TRBJ1-2,TRBV6-6,ASMEAALVGYT
14,TRBJ2-5,TRBV27,ASTPWGENPQETQY
11,TRBJ2-6,TRBV6-1,ATVQSGANVLT
11,TRBJ2-5,TRBV7-7,ASTRQGGETQY
10,TRBJ2-7,TRBV2,ASGTGSYEQY
16,TRBJ2-1,TRBV5-8,ASTLSSRGTSVYNEQF
13,TRBJ2-2,TRBV5-4,ASSWGGSRTGELF
11,TRBJ1-2,TRBV5-4,ASSTNTGKGYT
14,TRBJ1-1,TRBV7-9,SSSPPTGGFGTEAF
9,TRBJ2-3,TRBV14,ASAQGDTQY
13,TRBJ1-5,TRBV2,ASSDSGTVNQPQH
13,TRBJ2-5,TRBV7-9,ASAGLAGGLETQY
13,TRBJ2-6,TRBV2,ASNPRDSGANVLT
13,TRBJ1-1,TRBV7-5,ARSLGRFMNTEAF
11,TRBJ2-5,TRBV7-8,ASSLRAKETQY
11,TRBJ2-7,TRBV7-2,ASSLGQINEQY
14,TRBJ2-1,TRBV7-2,ASSFPTLFPYNEQF
13,TRBJ1-1,TRBV7-2,ASSSLPAGAYEAF
14,TRBJ1-1,TRBV16,ASSQRKGTVNTEAF
11,TRBJ1-1,TRBV30,AWDTDRYTEAF
10,TRBJ1-2,TRBV10-1,ASTSWSGGYT
13,TRBJ1-2,TRBV15,ATSRVGQGRDGYT
12,TRBJ2-1,TRBV18,ASSLSNREIEQF
14,TRBJ2-7,TRBV6-1,ASSEPPYRENYEQY
13,TRBJ1-2,TRBV9,ASSVKPGQGYGYT
12,TRBJ2-5,TRBV5-6,ASSRPAGVETQY
12,TRBJ2-7,TRBV5-1,ASSSLDGTYEQY
13,TRBJ2-2,TRBV2,ASSRTGGNTGELF
14,TRBJ2-1,TRBV6-5,ASSYRGTGRGVEQF
13,TRBJ1-5,TRBV6-5,ASRVRVYSNQPQH
14,TRBJ2-1,TRBV4-3,ASSQVGTGVGNEQF
15,TRBJ2-3,TRBV9,ASSVTASGGATDTQY
12,TRBJ2-3,TRBV28,ASRLAQYTDTQY
13,TRBJ1-4,TRBV19,ASSNRQGAVEKLF
13,TRBJ2-7,TRBV9,ASSVGGGSPYEQY
12,TRBJ2-3,TRBV5-1,ASSLGQTTDTQY